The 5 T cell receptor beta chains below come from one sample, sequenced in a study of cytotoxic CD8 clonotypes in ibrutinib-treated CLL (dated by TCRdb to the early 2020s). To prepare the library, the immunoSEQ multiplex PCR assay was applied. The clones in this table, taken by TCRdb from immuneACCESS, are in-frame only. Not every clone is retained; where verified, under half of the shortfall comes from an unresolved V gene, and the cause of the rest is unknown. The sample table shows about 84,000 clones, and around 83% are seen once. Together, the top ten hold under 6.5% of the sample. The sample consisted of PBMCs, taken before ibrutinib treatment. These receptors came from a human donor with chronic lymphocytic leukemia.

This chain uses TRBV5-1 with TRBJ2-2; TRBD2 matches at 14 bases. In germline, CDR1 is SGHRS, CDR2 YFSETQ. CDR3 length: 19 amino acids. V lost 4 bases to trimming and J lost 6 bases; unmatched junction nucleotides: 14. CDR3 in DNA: TGCGCCAGCAGCATAACACCGGGACTAGCGGGAGAGGGTGCCGGGGAGCTGTTTTTT. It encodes CASSITPGLAGEGAGELFF.

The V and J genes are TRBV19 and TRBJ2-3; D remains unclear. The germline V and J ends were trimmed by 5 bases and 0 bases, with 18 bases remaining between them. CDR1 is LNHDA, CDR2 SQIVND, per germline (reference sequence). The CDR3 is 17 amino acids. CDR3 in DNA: TGTGCCAGTAGTGGGTTTTCCAGAATGCTAAGCACAGATACGCAGTATTTT. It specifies CASSGFSRMLSTDTQYF.

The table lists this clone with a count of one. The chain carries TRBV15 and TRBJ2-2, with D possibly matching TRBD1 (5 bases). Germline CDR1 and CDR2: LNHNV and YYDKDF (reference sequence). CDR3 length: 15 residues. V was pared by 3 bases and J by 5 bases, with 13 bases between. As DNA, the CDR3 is TGTGCCACCAGCAGGGCAGGGTCTGGTACCGGGGAGCTGTTTTTT. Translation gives CATSRAGSGTGELFF.

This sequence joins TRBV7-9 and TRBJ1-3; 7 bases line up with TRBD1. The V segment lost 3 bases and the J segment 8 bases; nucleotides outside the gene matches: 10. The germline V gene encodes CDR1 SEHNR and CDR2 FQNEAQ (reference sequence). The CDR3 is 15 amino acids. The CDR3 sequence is CASSFTGQSRHTIYF. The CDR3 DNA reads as TGTGCCAGCAGCTTTACGGGACAGAGTCGACACACCATATATTTT.

DNA for the CDR3: TGTGCCAGCAGCTTTGACTATGGCTACACCTTC. Translation: CASSFDYGYTF. The gene calls are TRBV5-6 and TRBJ1-2; D is unclear. CDR3 size: 11 residues. V lost 2 bases, J lost 3 bases, and 2 bases lay in between. Germline V gives CDR1 SGHDT, CDR2 YYEEEE.